This TCR beta chain was captured by sequencing in a study of cytomegalovirus exposure and HLA in healthy donors. Notes on the study in general: Rare TCR sequences dominated, though some public TCRs recurred in many donors. Fewer N-insertions than the approximately 700-donor mean were reportedly shown by an Asian-associated ancestry cluster in a later analysis.

This clone turned up a few times. Its antigen remains unknown. Primers included in the PCR were 60 Vbeta and 13 Jbeta primers. TCRdb's copy holds only in-frame clones and misses some; the assay was immunoSEQ multiplex PCR. The data contain some 130,000 clones, around a tenth of them singletons. CDR3 length: 16 amino acids. The V gene is TRBV21-1, the J gene TRBJ2-4; the D call in the table, TRBD2, was not verified against the DNA. TRBV21-1 is annotated as a pseudogene. Sequences were obtained from PBMCs. The TCR comes from a man aged 45-65 years in good health and CMV-seronegative. CDR3 sequence reads: CASSNDSGVAKNIQYF. CDR3 nucleotide sequence: TGTGCCAGCAGCAATGATAGCGGGGTAGCCAAAAACATTCAGTACTTC.